These T cell receptor beta chains were read from a single sample in a study of neurological immune-mediated disorders. TCRdb re-analysed the 5' RACE reads in MiXCR, keeping a single row per CDR3 protein. The data contain 60,000 or so distinct CDR3 sequences, about 3.2% of them singletons. Material: PBMCs. All receptors derive from a woman in her sixties with multiple sclerosis. The CDR3 runs from the conserved cysteine through the conserved F or W. A D gene is named only where the DNA matches it firmly. Expanded clones get a size class; other rows say once, few or many, or leave the size out.

d_gene	v_gene	abundance	j_gene	CDR3nt	CDR3aa
TRBD2	TRBV12-3/TRBV12-4	many	TRBJ2-5	TGTGCCAGCAGTTTGGGGCTAGCGGTCCAAGAGACCCAGTACTTC	CASSLGLAVQETQYF
-	TRBV2	many	TRBJ2-1	TGTGCCAGCAGTGTTGGGGCGGACCCCAATGAGCAGTTCTTC	CASSVGADPNEQFF
-	TRBV5-1	many	TRBJ2-7	TGCGCCAGCAGCTTGAACCCGTTGTCGTACGAGCAGTACTTC	CASSLNPLSYEQYF
-	TRBV20-1	-	TRBJ1-4	TGCAGTGCTAGTGACCCCATCCTTGAAAAACTGTTTTTT	CSASDPILEKLFF
TRBD1	TRBV12-3/TRBV12-4	many	TRBJ1-6	TGTGCCAGCAGTCCCACAACGGATCGTACAGGGGGCAGGTCACCCCTCCACTTT	CASSPTTDRTGGRSPLHF
-	TRBV10-3	many	TRBJ1-1	TGTGCCATCAGGTTGGGATCCGAAGCTTTCTTT	CAIRLGSEAFF
-	TRBV5-8	many	TRBJ2-3	TGTGCCAGCAGCTTGGGGACCCGAATTAGCACAGATACGCAGTATTTT	CASSLGTRISTDTQYF
-	TRBV12-3/TRBV12-4	many	TRBJ2-2	TGTGCCAGTAGCAAAGGCCACCTTGAGACCGGGGAGCTGTTTTTT	CASSKGHLETGELFF
-	TRBV6-4	many	TRBJ1-2	TGTGCCAGCAGTGATTCAGCAGTCCACCCGTACTATGGCTACACCTTC	CASSDSAVHPYYGYTF
-	TRBV6-5	many	TRBJ2-1	TGTGCCAGCAGTTACTCCGGATACAATGAGCAGTTCTTC	CASSYSGYNEQFF
TRBD1	TRBV6-2/TRBV6-3	many	TRBJ2-1	TGTGCCAGCAGGTACGGACAGGACTTCTACAATGAGCAGTTCTTC	CASRYGQDFYNEQFF
-	TRBV5-1	many	TRBJ2-2	TGCGCCAGCAAGCGGGACACGAACACCGGGGAGCTGTTTTTT	CASKRDTNTGELFF
TRBD1	TRBV7-9	many	TRBJ1-6	TGTGCCAGCAGCTCGCCTCCGGGACAGGGCGATTCACCCCTCCACTTT	CASSSPPGQGDSPLHF
-	TRBV5-1	many	TRBJ2-7	TGCGCCAGCAGCGGTGGATCACAGGTCGGGAACTACGAGCAGTACTTC	CASSGGSQVGNYEQYF
-	TRBV6-6	many	TRBJ1-5	TGTGCCAGCAGGGACAGCCCAAGGGGCAATCAGCCCCAGCATTTT	CASRDSPRGNQPQHF
-	TRBV7-9	many	TRBJ2-4	TGTGCCAGCAGCTCCCTTGTTGGACCACAGCTCAAAAACATTCAGTACTTC	CASSSLVGPQLKNIQYF
-	TRBV5-1	many	TRBJ1-2	TGCGCCAGCAGCTTGGAAGCTAACTATGGCTACACCTTC	CASSLEANYGYTF
-	TRBV20-1	many	TRBJ2-5	TGCAGCCCCAAAAGTAGCGCTTTGCCAGAGACCCAGTACTTC	CSPKSSALPETQYF
-	TRBV6-6	many	TRBJ1-5	TGTGCCAGCAGTGACAGCTCTAGCAATCAGCCCCAGCATTTT	CASSDSSSNQPQHF
-	TRBV10-2	many	TRBJ1-1	TGCGCCAGCAGTGGTGCAGGGCCGTATTTAGGTACTGAAGCTTTCTTT	CASSGAGPYLGTEAFF
-	TRBV7-6	many	TRBJ2-1	TGTGCCAGCAGCGACAGCCGATACAATGAGCAGTTCTTC	CASSDSRYNEQFF
TRBD2	TRBV20-1	many	TRBJ2-1	TGCAGTGCTAGGACCCACCTGGGGGGGGGCAATGAGCAGTTCTTC	CSARTHLGGGNEQFF